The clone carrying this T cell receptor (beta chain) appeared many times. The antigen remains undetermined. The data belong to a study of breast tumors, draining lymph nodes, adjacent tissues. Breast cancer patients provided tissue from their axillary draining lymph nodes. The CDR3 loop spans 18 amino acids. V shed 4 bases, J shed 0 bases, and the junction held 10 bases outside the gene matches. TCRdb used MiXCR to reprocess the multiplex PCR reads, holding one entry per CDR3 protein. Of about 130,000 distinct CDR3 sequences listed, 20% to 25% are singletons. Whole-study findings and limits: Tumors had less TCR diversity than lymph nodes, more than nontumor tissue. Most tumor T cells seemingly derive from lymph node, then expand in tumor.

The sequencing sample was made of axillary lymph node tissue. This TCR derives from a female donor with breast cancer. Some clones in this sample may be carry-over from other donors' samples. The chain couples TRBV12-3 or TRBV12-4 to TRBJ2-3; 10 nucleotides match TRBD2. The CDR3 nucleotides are TGTGCCAGCAGTTCTCCTAGCGGGAGTCGTTATAGCACAGATACGCAGTATTTT. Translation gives CASSSPSGSRYSTDTQYF.